Listed below are T cell receptor beta chains from one sample, sequenced in a study of early stage breast cancer tumors. Method: immunoSEQ multiplex PCR; TCRdb's copy keeps in-frame clones and lacks some. The sample includes tens of thousands of clones, roughly four fifths of them seen just once. The sample comprised blood. These receptors all stem from a person aged 40 to 50 with breast cancer. The CDR3 runs from the conserved cysteine through the conserved F or W. The D gene is left open where the match is weak. The listing skips clone size in some rows; elsewhere it reads once, few, many or a size class.

clone_size	v_call	j_call	d_call	cdr3_nt	cdr3_aa
NA	TRBV5-3	TRBJ1-1	NA	TGTGCCAGAAGCTCCGTTAACGGGACTCCTAGGGGAGCTTTCTTT	CARSSVNGTPRGAFF
NA	TRBV18	TRBJ1-3	TRBD1	TGTGCCAGCTCACAGGGGACAGACTCTGGAAACACCATATATTTT	CASSQGTDSGNTIYF
NA	TRBV4-1	TRBJ2-4	NA	TGCGCCAGCAGCCAAGAGGGGAGTTGGGACATTCAGTACTTC	CASSQEGSWDIQYF
once	TRBV5-6	TRBJ2-1	TRBD1	TGTGCCAGCAGCCGATCCGGGACAGGCACGCACAATGAGCAGTTCTTC	CASSRSGTGTHNEQFF
once	TRBV7-6	TRBJ2-5	NA	TGTGCCAGCAGCTTAGGTCTCCTGGGGGAGACCCAGTACTTC	CASSLGLLGETQYF
NA	TRBV4-3	TRBJ1-1	NA	TGCGCCAGCAGCCAAGGTCGGGGTGCCGGAGTTGAAGCTTTCTTT	CASSQGRGAGVEAFF
few	TRBV7-2	TRBJ2-7	TRBD2	TGTGCCAGCAGCTTAGCGCCAGGAGCGGGAGAGCAGTACTTC	CASSLAPGAGEQYF
NA	TRBV7-6	TRBJ2-2	NA	TGTGCCAGCAGCCCCGGGTCACGCCCGAACACCGGGGAGCTGTTTTTT	CASSPGSRPNTGELFF
once	TRBV6-5	TRBJ2-7	TRBD2	TGTGCCAGCGGGCTAGCGGGAAGTGGTTACGAGCAGTACTTC	CASGLAGSGYEQYF
NA	TRBV4-3	TRBJ2-1	TRBD1	TGCGCCAGCAGCCAAGCCGGGGACAGGTCCAACAATGAGCAGTTCTTC	CASSQAGDRSNNEQFF
NA	TRBV28	TRBJ2-3	TRBD1	TGTGCCAGCAGTCGTGGGACAGGCGCTACAGATACGCAGTATTTT	CASSRGTGATDTQYF
NA	TRBV5-1	TRBJ2-1	NA	TGCGCCAGCAGCCCGACGCTACTGGTCACGGATGAGCAGTTCTTC	CASSPTLLVTDEQFF
NA	TRBV4-1	TRBJ2-1	TRBD2	TGCGCCAGCAGCCAAATGACTAGCGGGAGCCTTGCGTTCTTC	CASSQMTSGSLAFF
few	TRBV6-4	TRBJ1-2	NA	TGTGCCAGCAGTGACTCTCCACTGGATCCCTATGGCTACACCTTC	CASSDSPLDPYGYTF
NA	TRBV9	TRBJ2-1	NA	TGTGCCAGCAGCGTAGTGTACGGGAGCAGGTATGAGCAGTTCTTC	CASSVVYGSRYEQFF
NA	TRBV5-6	TRBJ1-2	TRBD1	TGTGCCAGCAGGTTGCGACAGGGGAACTATGGCTACACCTTC	CASRLRQGNYGYTF
NA	TRBV30	TRBJ1-5	NA	TGTGCCTGGAGTGTTAGGGGAGGTTCACAGCCCCAGCATTTT	CAWSVRGGSQPQHF
NA	TRBV5-4	TRBJ2-2	NA	TGTGCCAGCAGCACCCGAGAGGGGAGCCGGGGCGGGGAGCTGTTTTTT	CASSTREGSRGGELFF
NA	TRBV7-9	TRBJ2-3	NA	TGTGCCAGCAGCCGGGACGCACACACGACAGATACGCAGTATTTT	CASSRDAHTTDTQYF
NA	TRBV5-1	TRBJ2-7	TRBD2	TGCGCCAGCAGCTTGGCGGTGACTAGCGGATCCTACGAGCAGTACTTC	CASSLAVTSGSYEQYF
NA	TRBV7-2	TRBJ2-3	TRBD2	TGTGCCAGCAGCTTAGGCAGCGGGATTCCTACGCAGTATTTT	CASSLGSGIPTQYF
NA	TRBV2	TRBJ2-7	TRBD1	TGTGCCAGCAGTTATTCCAGGGGGTATGTCTACGAGCAGTACTTC	CASSYSRGYVYEQYF
NA	TRBV19	TRBJ1-2	NA	TGTGCCAGTAGTATTTCCGGCAGGGGCGTCTATGGCTACACCTTC	CASSISGRGVYGYTF
NA	TRBV5-1	TRBJ2-3	TRBD2	TGCGCCAGCAGCTCCCAGCTCTTTAGCGGGAGGGCCCCAGATACGCAGTATTTT	CASSSQLFSGRAPDTQYF
NA	TRBV6-1	TRBJ1-2	NA	TGTGCCAGCAGTTATAAGACAGACATATATGGCTACACCTTC	CASSYKTDIYGYTF
NA	TRBV4-2	TRBJ1-4	TRBD1	TGTGCCAGCAGCCAAGGGACAGGGGGCATGGCCAATAATGAAAAACTGTTTTTT	CASSQGTGGMANNEKLFF
NA	TRBV4-2	TRBJ2-1	TRBD2	TGTGCCAGCAGCCAATATATAGCGGGCAATGAGCAGTTCTTC	CASSQYIAGNEQFF
NA	TRBV7-9	TRBJ2-7	NA	TGTGCCAGCAGCTTGGGGTTTAACGGAGACGAGCAGTACTTC	CASSLGFNGDEQYF
NA	TRBV19	TRBJ1-5	NA	TGTGCCAGTAGTAGGGACGGGAATAGCAATCAGCCCCAGCATTTT	CASSRDGNSNQPQHF
NA	TRBV9	TRBJ2-1	NA	TGTGCCAGCAGCGTGGGAGCACCAATTTACAATGAGCAGTTCTTC	CASSVGAPIYNEQFF
NA	TRBV6-5	TRBJ2-1	TRBD2	TGTGCCAGCAGTTACGGCGGCGGGAGCTCCTACAATGAGCAGTTCTTC	CASSYGGGSSYNEQFF
NA	TRBV30	TRBJ2-7	NA	TGTGCCTGGAGTGTCAAAGGACCTCTTTTCTACGAGCAGTACTTC	CAWSVKGPLFYEQYF
few	TRBV5-5	TRBJ1-5	NA	TGTGCCAGCAGCTTTGGTGACAGTATCGGGAGTCAGCCCCAGCATTTT	CASSFGDSIGSQPQHF
NA	TRBV25-1	TRBJ1-5	NA	TGTGCCAGCAGTGAAGCTCAGCCCCAGCATTTT	CASSEAQPQHF
NA	TRBV25-1	TRBJ2-7	TRBD2	TGTGCCAGCAGTCCTACGGTACTAGCGGGAAATAACGAGCAGTACTTC	CASSPTVLAGNNEQYF
NA	TRBV28	TRBJ2-2	TRBD2	TGTGCCAGCAGCCTAGCGGGAGGCCCGGACACCGGGGAGCTGTTTTTT	CASSLAGGPDTGELFF
NA	TRBV18	TRBJ2-3	NA	TGTGCCAGCTCACCATCCGGACAGCCCACAGATACGCAGTATTTT	CASSPSGQPTDTQYF
NA	TRBV4-1	TRBJ1-1	NA	TGCGCCAGCAGCCAAGACTGGAGGGACACTGAAGCTTTCTTT	CASSQDWRDTEAFF
NA	TRBV7-2	TRBJ2-3	NA	TGTGCCAGCAGCTTATCAGGGGATACGCAGTATTTT	CASSLSGDTQYF
NA	TRBV7-9	TRBJ2-7	NA	TGTGCCAGCAGCCCCCCTCAGGACTACGAGCAGTACTTC	CASSPPQDYEQYF
NA	TRBV28	TRBJ2-1	NA	TGTGCCAGCATATCCTCCTACAATGAGCAGTTCTTC	CASISSYNEQFF
NA	TRBV28	TRBJ2-7	NA	TGTGCCAGCAGGCAGGGGCCCTACGAGCAGTACTTC	CASRQGPYEQYF
few	TRBV5-6	TRBJ2-3	NA	TGTGCCAGCAGGAGGGACTTAACAGATACGCAGTATTTT	CASRRDLTDTQYF
NA	TRBV5-5	TRBJ1-3	NA	TGTGCCAGCAGCTTGGCTTCGGAGAGAAACACCATATATTTT	CASSLASERNTIYF
NA	TRBV4-3	TRBJ2-7	NA	TGCGCCAGCAGCCAAGATCTTGGGGCAAGCTCCTACGAGCAGTACTTC	CASSQDLGASSYEQYF
NA	TRBV19	TRBJ1-4	NA	TGTGCCAGTAGTATGGGGGTTCAGCCTAATGAAAAACTGTTTTTT	CASSMGVQPNEKLFF
NA	TRBV18	TRBJ2-3	TRBD2	TGTGCCAGCTCACCATTCGACGAACTAGCGGGGCCAGATACGCAGTATTTT	CASSPFDELAGPDTQYF
NA	TRBV5-1	TRBJ2-7	NA	TGCGCCAGCAGCCCAGGAGGCCACGGAGGGAGAAATACTTACGAGCAGTACTTC	CASSPGGHGGRNTYEQYF
NA	TRBV6-5	TRBJ2-6	TRBD1	TGTGCCAGCAGTTCTCTAGGGGGCTTCAACGTCCTGACTTTC	CASSSLGGFNVLTF
NA	TRBV5-8	TRBJ1-5	NA	TGTGCCAGCAGTTACGACAGGTTTGGTCAGCCCCAGCATTTT	CASSYDRFGQPQHF
NA	TRBV5-1	TRBJ2-5	NA	TGCGCCAGCACAATTAACCCGCAAGAGACCCAGTACTTC	CASTINPQETQYF
once	TRBV5-4	TRBJ2-1	TRBD1	TGTGCCAGCAGCTTTGACAGGGCCACCTACAATGAGCAGTTCTTC	CASSFDRATYNEQFF